The rows below give T cell receptor beta chains drawn from one sample of a study of blood T cell repertoires in COVID-19. Clones were read by immunoSEQ multiplex PCR, and TCRdb kept only the in-frame ones, dropping some. Of fewer than 350,000 clones listed, 81% are singletons. Source material: peripheral blood. These receptors originate from a woman in her fifties or sixties with active or convalescent COVID-19. The conserved cysteine and the conserved F or W are not part of the CDR3 here. Some rows have no size entry. The others give once, few or many, or a class for an expanded clone.

-	TRBV11-2	TRBJ2-5	ASSTTRTAEETQY
-	TRBV19	TRBJ2-3	ASSSSGGPSTDTQY
-	TRBV4-3	TRBJ2-2	ASSQERQLTGELF
-	TRBV19	TRBJ2-1	ASSFRTADNEQF
-	TRBV27	TRBJ1-2	ASSSSHKSSGYT
-	TRBV10-3	TRBJ1-2	AIKPGQGAFYGYT
-	TRBV5-1	TRBJ2-3	ASSLGTGRTDTQY
-	TRBV5-6	TRBJ1-4	ASSHYRDPGEKLF
-	TRBV13	TRBJ2-3	ASSLVSRATDTQY
-	TRBV7-2	TRBJ2-5	ASSRGLETQY
-	TRBV29-1	TRBJ2-1	SVDLFEGQGRKPYNEQF
few	TRBV25-1	TRBJ1-1	ASSEWGRANTEAF
once	TRBV7-6	TRBJ1-5	ASSLLGRGDSNQPQH
-	TRBV27	TRBJ1-3	ASNIQGSKLSGNTIY
once	TRBV3-1/TRBV3-2	TRBJ2-7	ASSQTPSGGNNQY
-	TRBV9	TRBJ1-2	ASSVGTGRLIYGYT
-	TRBV7-9	TRBJ2-2	ASSKEQGYTGELF
-	TRBV7-3	TRBJ1-1	ASSWTPNTEAF
many	TRBV18	TRBJ1-2	ASSQGEGYT
once	TRBV7-9	TRBJ1-4	ASSLGLGRREKLF
-	TRBV19	TRBJ1-5	ASSMAGYGNQPQH
-	TRBV7-9	TRBJ2-7	ASTHRVEEQY
-	TRBV27	TRBJ1-2	ASSSPFTGYYGYT
-	TRBV19	TRBJ1-2	ASSAGQSSNYGYT
-	TRBV5-1	TRBJ2-7	ASSLVTSGGYEQY
-	TRBV7-9	TRBJ1-1	ASSSRQGWGAF
-	TRBV2	TRBJ2-7	ASRGQAYEQY
-	TRBV19	TRBJ2-2	ASRVGQDGELF
once	TRBV7-9	TRBJ2-1	ASSSRVRGKQGDYNEQF
-	TRBV19	TRBJ1-5	ASSIAQGSVGSNQPQH
-	TRBV5-6	TRBJ1-5	ASSFGYSNQPQH